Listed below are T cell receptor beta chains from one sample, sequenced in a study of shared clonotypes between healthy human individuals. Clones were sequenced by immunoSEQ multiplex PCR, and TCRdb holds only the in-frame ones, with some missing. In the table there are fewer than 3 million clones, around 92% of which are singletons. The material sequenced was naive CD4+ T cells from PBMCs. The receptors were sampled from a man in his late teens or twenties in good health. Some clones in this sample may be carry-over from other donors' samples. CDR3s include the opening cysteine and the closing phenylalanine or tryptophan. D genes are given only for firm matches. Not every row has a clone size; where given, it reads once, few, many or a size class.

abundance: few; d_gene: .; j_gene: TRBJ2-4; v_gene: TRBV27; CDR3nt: TGTGCCAGCCGTGGAGGGCAGGGTGCCAAAAACATTCAGTACTTC; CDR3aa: CASRGGQGAKNIQYF
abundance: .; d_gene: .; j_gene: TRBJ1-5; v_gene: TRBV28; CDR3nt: TGTGCCACAAGTAGCAATCAGCCCCAGCATTTT; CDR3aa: CATSSNQPQHF
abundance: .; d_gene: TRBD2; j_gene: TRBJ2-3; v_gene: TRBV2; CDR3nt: TGTGCCAGCAGTGGAGGGCTAGCGGGCTCAACAGATACGCAGTATTTT; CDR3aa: CASSGGLAGSTDTQYF
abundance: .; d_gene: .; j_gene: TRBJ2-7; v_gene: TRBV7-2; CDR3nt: TGTGCCAGCAGCGAGCAAAAGGGCGCCTACGAGCAGTACTTC; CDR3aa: CASSEQKGAYEQYF
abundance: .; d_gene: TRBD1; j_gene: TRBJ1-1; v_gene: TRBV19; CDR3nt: TGTGCCAGTAGCACCACTCCCCGACACACAGGGGACATGAACACTGAAGCTTTCTTT; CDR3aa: CASSTTPRHTGDMNTEAFF
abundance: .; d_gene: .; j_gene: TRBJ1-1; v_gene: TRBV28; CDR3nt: TGTGCCAGCAGAATTGGGGGGTTCTCATACACTGAAGCTTTCTTT; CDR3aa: CASRIGGFSYTEAFF
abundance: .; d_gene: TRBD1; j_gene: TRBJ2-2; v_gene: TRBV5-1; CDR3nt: TGCGCCAGCAGCCCTGGACAGGGAAACGCCGGGGAGCTGTTTTTT; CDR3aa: CASSPGQGNAGELFF
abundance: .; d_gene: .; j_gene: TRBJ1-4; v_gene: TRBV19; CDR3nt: TGTGCCAGTAGTACGCCCCATAGGGGCGGTGAAAAACTGTTTTTT; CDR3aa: CASSTPHRGGEKLFF
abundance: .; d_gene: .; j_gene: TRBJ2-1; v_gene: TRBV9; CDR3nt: TGTGCCAGCAGCGTAGGGCTAGCCGGGGCTGTATACAATGAGCAGTTCTTC; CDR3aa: CASSVGLAGAVYNEQFF
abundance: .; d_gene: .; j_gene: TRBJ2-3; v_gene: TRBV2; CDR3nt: TGTGCCGGGATGCGGGACCTCAAGGATACGCAGTATTTT; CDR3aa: CAGMRDLKDTQYF